Following are 14 T cell receptor beta chains from one sample sequenced in a study of CD8 T cells in Susac syndrome. RNA amounts of roughly 0.5 to 1 ug underwent reverse transcription with random hexamers. TCRdb reprocessed the immunoSEQ multiplex PCR reads via MiXCR and lists one record per CDR3 protein. The sample has 150,000 to 200,000 distinct CDR3 sequences, around 94% seen once. The material sequenced was CD4+ T cells from PBMCs. The source of these receptors is a human donor with multiple sclerosis.

This chain connects TRBV2 to TRBJ2-1, with 10 bases aligning to TRBD1. The V and J ends lost 7 bases and 8 bases, in that order; junction bases with no gene match: 8. The germline CDR1 and CDR2 sequences are SNHLY and FYNNEI. This CDR3 spans 14 amino acids. The CDR3: CASTKTGGSDEQFF. CDR3 DNA sequence: TGTGCCAGCACTAAGACAGGGGGCTCGGATGAGCAGTTCTTC.

The rearrangement joins TRBV27 to TRBJ1-1; D is unresolved. CDR1 is MNHEY, CDR2 SMNVEV, per germline (reference sequence). This CDR3 is built from 13 residues. Trimming shortened V by 5 bases and J by 1 base, and 8 bases separated the two germline ends. This CDR3 is CASSLRSNTEAFF. For the CDR3, the DNA is TGTGCCAGCAGTCTCAGGTCGAACACTGAAGCTTTCTTT.

This clonotype is a singleton in its sample. This chain connects TRBV3-1 to TRBJ1-2; no clear D gene. The CDR3 sequence is 12 residues long. The germline V gene encodes CDR1 LGHDT and CDR2 YNNKEL (reference sequence). The germline V and J ends were trimmed by 2 bases and 5 bases, with 6 bases remaining between them. The CDR3: CASSQSSYGYTF. The DNA for the CDR3 is TGTGCCAGCAGCCAATCGTCTTATGGCTACACCTTC. Variable domain in full (rest from reference TRBV3-1 and TRBJ1-2): DTAVSQTPKYLVTQMGNDKSIKCEQNLGHDTMYWYKQDSKKFLKIMFSYNNKELIINETVPNRFSPKSPDKAHLNLHINSLELGDSAVYFCASSQSSYGYTFGSGTRLTVV.

The chain carries TRBV5-1 and TRBJ2-3; D tentatively reads TRBD1 or TRBD2 (5 bases each). The germline CDR1 and CDR2 sequences are SGHRS and YFSETQ. The CDR3 has 16 amino acids. Trimming cost V 1 base and J 0 bases, with 12 bases left between them. The CDR3: CASSLIGTGSTDTQYF. The CDR3 coding sequence is TGCGCCAGCAGCTTGATTGGGACGGGGAGCACAGATACGCAGTATTTT.

The J gene is TRBJ1-4, the V gene TRBV5-1; 8 nucleotides agree with TRBD1. Germline V gene lookup returns CDR1 SGHRS and CDR2 YFSETQ. The J segment lost 7 bases and the V segment lost 2 bases, leaving 4 bases of the junction unmatched. This CDR3 region has 14 residues. CDR3 sequence (DNA): TGCGCCAGCAGCTTCGGACAGGGCTCTGAAAAACTGTTTTTT. Its translation is CASSFGQGSEKLFF. The whole variable domain, remainder taken from reference TRBV5-1 and TRBJ1-4, is KAGVTQTPRYLIKTRGQQVTLSCSPISGHRSVSWYQQTPGQGLQFLFEYFSETQRNKGNFPGRFSGRQFSNSRSEMNVSTLELGDSALYLCASSFGQGSEKLFFGSGTQLSVL.

The chain uses TRBV6-2 or TRBV6-3 and TRBJ2-3, with 7 bases matching TRBD2. CDR1 is MNHEY and CDR2 is SVGEGT in the germline V gene. V was pared by 6 bases and J by 2 bases, with 14 bases of the junction left unmatched. This CDR3 contains 17 residues. DNA of the CDR3: TGTGCCAGCAGGGATCCCGTTGAGCGGGGATTCACAGATACGCAGTATTTT. Amino acids: CASRDPVERGFTDTQYF.

The V gene is TRBV7-2, the J gene TRBJ2-5; tentatively, D is TRBD1 (7 bases). V shed 1 base and J shed 10 bases, with 13 bases lying between them. This CDR3 spans 13 amino acids. Per the germline V gene, CDR1 is SGHTA and CDR2 is FQGNSA. DNA for the CDR3: TGTGCCAGCAGCTTAGAAGGAGGGGGCGGCCAGTACTTC. The encoded protein is CASSLEGGGGQYF.

V is TRBV29-1 and J is TRBJ1-1; the D is unclear. This CDR3 has 13 residues. Trimming removed 2 bases at V and 1 base at J, with 8 bases between. Germline V gives CDR1 SQVTM, CDR2 ANQGSEA. The CDR3 coding sequence is TGCAGCGTTGAATGGGTAAAGAACACTGAAGCTTTCTTT. It specifies CSVEWVKNTEAFF.

This clonotype was recorded only once. The chain recombines TRBV2 with TRBJ1-5; 9 bases fit TRBD1. The CDR3 has 13 amino acids. Germline values: CDR1 SNHLY, CDR2 FYNNEI. V lost 5 bases to trimming and J lost 6 bases; unmatched junction nucleotides: 2. DNA of the CDR3: TGTGCCAGCAGTTGGACAGGGGTTCAGCCCCAGCATTTT. It specifies CASSWTGVQPQHF.

This sequence joins TRBV7-2 and TRBJ1-2; maybe TRBD1 (5 bases). The germline V and J ends were trimmed by 2 bases and 4 bases, with 11 bases remaining between them. The CDR3 consists of 14 residues. Germline CDR1 reads SGHTA; CDR2 reads FQGNSA. The CDR3 here is CASSLQGRSYGYTF. In DNA form, the CDR3 reads TGTGCCAGCAGCTTACAGGGCAGGAGCTATGGCTACACCTTC.

The chain combines TRBV7-9 with TRBJ1-5; no clear D gene. This CDR3 has 13 amino acids. The germline V gene encodes CDR1 SEHNR and CDR2 FQNEAQ (reference sequence). Deletions cut 6 bases from V and 2 bases from J, with 8 bases between. In DNA form, the CDR3 reads TGTGCCAGCAGTTGGGAGGGCAATCAGCCCCAGCATTTT. Amino acids: CASSWEGNQPQHF.

The CDR3 protein is CSARGAMNTEAFF. In DNA form, the CDR3 reads TGCAGCGCCCGCGGAGCCATGAACACTGAAGCTTTCTTT. V and J are TRBV29-1 and TRBJ1-1; D remains ambiguous. V lost 7 bases to trimming and J lost 0 bases, with 12 bases between them. The germline V gene has CDR1 SQVTM and CDR2 ANQGSEA. The CDR3 covers 13 residues.

V usage is TRBV27 and J usage is TRBJ1-2, with D hard to call. V was cut by 8 bases and J by 6 bases, with 10 bases left in between. The CDR3 is made up of 11 amino acids. Germline V gene data show CDR1 as MNHEY and CDR2 as SMNVEV (reference sequence). CDR3 DNA sequence: TGTGCCAGCGAAGGGAGGAATGGCTACACCTTC. This sequence encodes CASEGRNGYTF.

This clonotype showed up just a few times. This chain links TRBV12-5 with TRBJ2-7; the D is unclear. Trimming took 4 bases from V and 1 from J, leaving 2 bases between them. Germline V lookup: CDR1 LGHNT, CDR2 FRNRAP. The CDR3 loop spans 11 amino acids. CDR3 sequence reads: CASGSSYEQYF. In DNA form, the CDR3 reads TGTGCTAGTGGTTCATCCTACGAGCAGTACTTC.